Listed below are T cell receptor beta chains from one sample, sequenced in a study of T cell repertoires in cytomegalovirus infection. TCRdb analysed the reads with MiXCR anew, one entry per CDR3 protein. The sample has some 110,000 distinct CDR3 sequences, roughly a tenth seen once; the top ten hold approximately 33%. These receptors lack a known antigen. The specimen sequenced was PBMCs, sequenced either directly or after in vitro stimulation (not recorded which). The receptors here all came from a human donor in good health (CMV status not recorded). Some clones in this sample may be carry-over from other donors' samples. Each CDR3 is given with its conserved first and last residue. Fields, in order: CDR3 length, J gene, clone size, V gene, D gene, CDR3 protein, CDR3 DNA. The D gene is left open where the match is weak. Some rows have no size entry. The others give once, few or many, or a class for an expanded clone.

len: 14
j_gene: TRBJ2-1
abundance: .
v_gene: TRBV24-1
d_gene: .
CDR3aa: CATSSSSSYNEQFF
CDR3nt: TGTGCCACCAGTTCAAGTAGCTCCTACAATGAGCAGTTCTTC

len: 15
j_gene: TRBJ1-1
abundance: .
v_gene: TRBV28
d_gene: .
CDR3aa: CASSDTLGGNTEAFF
CDR3nt: TGTGCCAGCAGCGATACTTTGGGGGGAAACACTGAAGCTTTCTTT

len: 19
j_gene: TRBJ1-5
abundance: few
v_gene: TRBV28
d_gene: .
CDR3aa: CASTFSDSRSTYGNQPQHF
CDR3nt: TGTGCCAGCACCTTCTCGGACAGTAGAAGTACATATGGCAATCAGCCCCAGCATTTT

len: 15
j_gene: TRBJ2-3
abundance: many
v_gene: TRBV11-2
d_gene: TRBD2
CDR3aa: CASSPRALAGVTQYF
CDR3nt: TGTGCCAGCAGCCCAAGAGCCCTAGCGGGAGTCACGCAGTATTTT

len: 16
j_gene: TRBJ1-6
abundance: .
v_gene: TRBV11-2
d_gene: .
CDR3aa: CASSLDQAVYNSPLHF
CDR3nt: TGTGCCAGCAGCTTAGATCAGGCGGTATATAATTCACCCCTCCACTTT

len: 19
j_gene: TRBJ2-5
abundance: many
v_gene: TRBV7-2
d_gene: TRBD2
CDR3aa: CASSLVLAGGRTTQETQYF
CDR3nt: TGTGCCAGCAGCTTAGTGCTAGCGGGAGGGAGGACTACACAAGAGACCCAGTACTTC

len: 15
j_gene: TRBJ1-4
abundance: many
v_gene: TRBV6-5
d_gene: .
CDR3aa: CASRPGTFPGEKLFF
CDR3nt: TGTGCCAGCAGACCCGGGACCTTTCCGGGCGAAAAACTGTTTTTT

len: 15
j_gene: TRBJ2-1
abundance: .
v_gene: TRBV7-2
d_gene: TRBD2
CDR3aa: CASRPISSGSNEQFF
CDR3nt: TGTGCCAGCAGACCCATCTCCAGCGGGAGCAATGAGCAGTTCTTC

len: 14
j_gene: TRBJ1-5
abundance: many
v_gene: TRBV7-2
d_gene: .
CDR3aa: CASSFAGAHQPQHF
CDR3nt: TGTGCCAGCAGCTTCGCAGGGGCCCATCAGCCCCAGCATTTT

len: 14
j_gene: TRBJ1-1
abundance: many
v_gene: TRBV7-2
d_gene: .
CDR3aa: CASSLNPANTEAFF
CDR3nt: TGTGCCAGCAGCTTGAACCCAGCGAACACTGAAGCTTTCTTT

len: 13
j_gene: TRBJ1-3
abundance: few
v_gene: TRBV12-3/TRBV12-4
d_gene: .
CDR3aa: CASSFQRGNTIYF
CDR3nt: TGTGCCAGCAGTTTTCAAAGAGGAAACACCATATATTTT

len: 13
j_gene: TRBJ2-3
abundance: many
v_gene: TRBV11-3
d_gene: .
CDR3aa: CASSGDSTDTQYF
CDR3nt: TGTGCCAGCAGCGGCGACTCCACAGATACGCAGTATTTT

len: 15
j_gene: TRBJ2-5
abundance: .
v_gene: TRBV7-6
d_gene: TRBD2
CDR3aa: CASSLGTIEQETQYF
CDR3nt: TGTGCCAGCAGCCTCGGGACTATTGAACAAGAGACCCAGTACTTC

len: 14
j_gene: TRBJ2-7
abundance: .
v_gene: TRBV7-2
d_gene: .
CDR3aa: CASSLHGSSYEQYF
CDR3nt: TGTGCCAGCAGCTTACACGGGAGCTCCTACGAGCAGTACTTC

len: 19
j_gene: TRBJ2-3
abundance: .
v_gene: TRBV24-1
d_gene: .
CDR3aa: CATSDPSSPRGFLTDTQYF
CDR3nt: TGTGCCACCAGTGACCCGAGCAGCCCCCGCGGCTTTCTCACAGATACGCAGTATTTT

len: 12
j_gene: TRBJ1-6
abundance: .
v_gene: TRBV12-3/TRBV12-4
d_gene: .
CDR3aa: CASSFWNSPLHF
CDR3nt: TGTGCCAGCAGTTTTTGGAATTCACCCCTCCACTTT

len: 16
j_gene: TRBJ2-1
abundance: many
v_gene: TRBV12-3/TRBV12-4
d_gene: TRBD2
CDR3aa: CASRPPQLAVNNEQFF
CDR3nt: TGTGCCAGCAGACCCCCCCAACTAGCGGTTAACAATGAGCAGTTCTTC

len: 19
j_gene: TRBJ1-2
abundance: few
v_gene: TRBV4-1
d_gene: TRBD1
CDR3aa: CASSQEWDRGRAMVYGYTF
CDR3nt: TGCGCCAGCAGCCAAGAATGGGACAGGGGTAGGGCTATGGTCTATGGCTACACCTTC

len: 14
j_gene: TRBJ1-2
abundance: many
v_gene: TRBV7-2
d_gene: TRBD1
CDR3aa: CASSADRVGDGYTF
CDR3nt: TGTGCCAGCAGCGCAGACAGGGTCGGTGATGGCTACACCTTC

len: 16
j_gene: TRBJ1-5
abundance: few
v_gene: TRBV27
d_gene: TRBD1
CDR3aa: CASSHLPDRGNQPQHF
CDR3nt: TGTGCCAGCAGTCATTTGCCAGACAGGGGCAATCAGCCCCAGCATTTT

len: 17
j_gene: TRBJ2-7
abundance: .
v_gene: TRBV28
d_gene: TRBD2
CDR3aa: CASSQSTSGRSLYEQYF
CDR3nt: TGTGCCAGCAGTCAAAGCACTAGCGGGAGATCTCTCTACGAGCAGTACTTC

len: 15
j_gene: TRBJ1-1
abundance: .
v_gene: TRBV5-6
d_gene: .
CDR3aa: CASSGSRQIPTEAFF
CDR3nt: TGTGCCAGCAGCGGTAGCAGACAAATACCCACTGAAGCTTTCTTT

len: 13
j_gene: TRBJ2-3
abundance: many
v_gene: TRBV6-5
d_gene: TRBD1
CDR3aa: CASSLQGPDTQYF
CDR3nt: TGTGCCAGCAGTTTACAGGGGCCAGATACGCAGTATTTT

len: 16
j_gene: TRBJ2-7
abundance: .
v_gene: TRBV4-1
d_gene: TRBD1
CDR3aa: CASSQAAGTGSYEQYF
CDR3nt: TGCGCCAGCAGCCAAGCAGCCGGGACAGGGTCCTACGAGCAGTACTTC

len: 15
j_gene: TRBJ2-1
abundance: few
v_gene: TRBV7-6
d_gene: .
CDR3aa: CASEDGKSSYNEQFF
CDR3nt: TGTGCCAGTGAAGATGGGAAGAGCTCCTACAATGAGCAGTTCTTC

len: 15
j_gene: TRBJ2-1
abundance: once
v_gene: TRBV6-1
d_gene: TRBD2
CDR3aa: CATGGGGASYNEQFF
CDR3nt: TGTGCCACGGGGGGGGGGGGAGCTTCCTACAATGAGCAGTTCTTC

len: 14
j_gene: TRBJ1-1
abundance: few
v_gene: TRBV12-3/TRBV12-4
d_gene: .
CDR3aa: CASSLASANTEAFF
CDR3nt: TGTGCCAGCAGTTTAGCGTCAGCGAACACTGAAGCTTTCTTT

len: 15
j_gene: TRBJ1-2
abundance: .
v_gene: TRBV20-1
d_gene: .
CDR3aa: CSARDNPGLNYGYTF
CDR3nt: TGCAGTGCTAGAGACAACCCCGGCCTAAACTATGGCTACACCTTC

len: 13
j_gene: TRBJ2-5
abundance: many
v_gene: TRBV5-1
d_gene: .
CDR3aa: CASKRGGGETQYF
CDR3nt: TGCGCCAGCAAAAGAGGGGGAGGAGAGACCCAGTACTTC

len: 16
j_gene: TRBJ2-4
abundance: few
v_gene: TRBV6-6
d_gene: .
CDR3aa: CASRAQGVGAKNIQYF
CDR3nt: TGTGCCAGCAGGGCCCAGGGTGTAGGAGCCAAAAACATTCAGTACTTC

len: 14
j_gene: TRBJ2-7
abundance: few
v_gene: TRBV20-1
d_gene: TRBD1
CDR3aa: CSALGQGNSYEQYF
CDR3nt: TGCAGTGCCCTCGGACAGGGGAACTCCTACGAGCAGTACTTC

len: 12
j_gene: TRBJ2-3
abundance: many
v_gene: TRBV7-2
d_gene: .
CDR3aa: CASSLVRHTQYF
CDR3nt: TGTGCCAGCAGCTTAGTTAGGCATACGCAGTATTTT

len: 14
j_gene: TRBJ1-5
abundance: many
v_gene: TRBV7-2
d_gene: TRBD1
CDR3aa: CASSRTGRNQPQHF
CDR3nt: TGTGCCAGCAGCCGGACAGGGAGAAATCAGCCCCAGCATTTT

len: 15
j_gene: TRBJ2-2
abundance: many
v_gene: TRBV6-5
d_gene: .
CDR3aa: CASSSDSFSTGELFF
CDR3nt: TGTGCCAGCAGTTCTGACTCCTTCTCCACCGGGGAGCTGTTTTTT

len: 16
j_gene: TRBJ2-1
abundance: .
v_gene: TRBV28
d_gene: .
CDR3aa: CASSLTGTTLTDEQFF
CDR3nt: TGTGCCAGCAGTTTAACCGGGACCACCCTGACGGATGAGCAGTTCTTC

len: 14
j_gene: TRBJ2-1
abundance: few
v_gene: TRBV7-9
d_gene: TRBD1
CDR3aa: CASSSWTGHNEQFF
CDR3nt: TGTGCCAGCAGCTCTTGGACAGGGCACAATGAGCAGTTCTTC

len: 13
j_gene: TRBJ1-4
abundance: .
v_gene: TRBV30
d_gene: .
CDR3aa: CAWSVGVAEKLFF
CDR3nt: TGTGCCTGGAGTGTAGGGGTTGCGGAAAAACTGTTTTTT

len: 14
j_gene: TRBJ2-1
abundance: .
v_gene: TRBV28
d_gene: TRBD2
CDR3aa: CASSSSGRKGEQCF
CDR3nt: TGTGCCAGTTCCTCTAGCGGGAGGAAGGGCGAGCAGTGCTTC

len: 15
j_gene: TRBJ1-6
abundance: many
v_gene: TRBV7-2
d_gene: .
CDR3aa: CASSFDSDYNSPLHF
CDR3nt: TGTGCCAGCAGTTTTGACAGCGACTATAATTCACCCCTCCACTTT

len: 15
j_gene: TRBJ1-5
abundance: many
v_gene: TRBV7-2
d_gene: .
CDR3aa: CASSNHGGSNQPQHF
CDR3nt: TGTGCCAGCAGCAACCACGGGGGGAGCAATCAGCCCCAGCATTTT

len: 16
j_gene: TRBJ2-2
abundance: many
v_gene: TRBV4-1
d_gene: .
CDR3aa: CASSQAGLTNTGELFF
CDR3nt: TGCGCCAGCAGCCAGGCCGGACTAACCAACACCGGGGAGCTGTTTTTT

len: 16
j_gene: TRBJ2-1
abundance: many
v_gene: TRBV6-1
d_gene: .
CDR3aa: CAATGFSGTGYNEQFF
CDR3nt: TGTGCAGCCACCGGATTTAGCGGGACAGGGTACAATGAGCAGTTCTTC

len: 12
j_gene: TRBJ2-1
abundance: .
v_gene: TRBV9
d_gene: .
CDR3aa: CASSVGANEQFF
CDR3nt: TGTGCCAGCAGCGTAGGGGCCAATGAGCAGTTCTTC

len: 14
j_gene: TRBJ1-1
abundance: many
v_gene: TRBV12-3/TRBV12-4
d_gene: TRBD1
CDR3aa: CASRKTGANTEAFF
CDR3nt: TGTGCCAGCAGAAAGACAGGGGCGAACACTGAAGCTTTCTTT

len: 16
j_gene: TRBJ2-3
abundance: few
v_gene: TRBV11-3
d_gene: TRBD2
CDR3aa: CASSPRGAGGTDTQYF
CDR3nt: TGTGCCAGCAGCCCGAGAGGTGCGGGGGGCACAGATACGCAGTATTTT

len: 15
j_gene: TRBJ1-1
abundance: many
v_gene: TRBV2
d_gene: TRBD1
CDR3aa: CASSEERAQGTEAFF
CDR3nt: TGTGCCAGCAGTGAAGAACGGGCACAGGGGACTGAAGCTTTCTTT

len: 15
j_gene: TRBJ2-3
abundance: many
v_gene: TRBV19
d_gene: .
CDR3aa: CASSLLAVSTDTQYF
CDR3nt: TGTGCCAGTAGTCTTCTGGCGGTTAGCACAGATACGCAGTATTTT

len: 11
j_gene: TRBJ2-3
abundance: few
v_gene: TRBV6-2/TRBV6-3
d_gene: .
CDR3aa: CASSYPSGQYF
CDR3nt: TGTGCCAGCAGTTACCCATCGGGGCAGTATTTT

len: 14
j_gene: TRBJ2-3
abundance: .
v_gene: TRBV14
d_gene: .
CDR3aa: CASSLGVMGDTQYF
CDR3nt: TGTGCCAGCAGCCTTGGGGTGATGGGGGATACGCAGTATTTT

len: 13
j_gene: TRBJ2-2
abundance: few
v_gene: TRBV6-2/TRBV6-3
d_gene: .
CDR3aa: CASSYPNTGELFF
CDR3nt: TGTGCCAGCAGTTACCCGAACACCGGGGAGCTGTTTTTT

len: 16
j_gene: TRBJ2-1
abundance: .
v_gene: TRBV6-6
d_gene: TRBD2
CDR3aa: CASSYPRASGYNEQFF
CDR3nt: TGTGCCAGCAGTTACCCTCGGGCTAGCGGGTACAATGAGCAGTTCTTC

len: 15
j_gene: TRBJ1-1
abundance: .
v_gene: TRBV5-1
d_gene: .
CDR3aa: CASSMAPGGTTEAFF
CDR3nt: TGCGCCAGCAGCATGGCCCCCGGGGGGACGACTGAAGCTTTCTTT

len: 15
j_gene: TRBJ2-3
abundance: many
v_gene: TRBV2
d_gene: TRBD1
CDR3aa: CASSGQVRSADTQYF
CDR3nt: TGTGCCAGCAGCGGACAGGTCAGGAGCGCAGATACGCAGTATTTT

len: 12
j_gene: TRBJ1-1
abundance: many
v_gene: TRBV5-1
d_gene: .
CDR3aa: CASSLDSRGAFF
CDR3nt: TGCGCCAGCAGCTTGGATTCCAGGGGAGCTTTCTTT

len: 13
j_gene: TRBJ2-7
abundance: many
v_gene: TRBV7-9
d_gene: .
CDR3aa: CASSSERTYEQYF
CDR3nt: TGTGCCAGCAGCTCTGAGAGAACCTACGAGCAGTACTTC